This T cell receptor (beta chain) was recorded in a study of control samples from healthy donors and cancer patients. Clones were read by immunoSEQ multiplex PCR, and TCRdb kept only the in-frame ones, dropping some. The sample comprises 90,000 to 100,000 clones, 90% of which are singletons, and around 3.5% rests with the top ten. The CDR3 loop spans 13 amino acids. CDR1 and CDR2 (germline): SEHNR, FQNEAQ (reference sequence). V lost 3 bases to trimming and J lost 5 bases, with 7 bases between them. This chain uses TRBV7-9 with TRBJ2-2; D not certain. This sequence originates from a woman under 30 in good health. The sequenced material came from blood. CDR3 DNA: TGTGCCAGCAGCTTTCTCGAGACCGGGGAGCTGTTTTTT. Translating it yields CASSFLETGELFF.